The TCR beta chain described here comes from a study of T cell responses to AZD1222 COVID-19 vaccine listed by TCRdb under 2021. Broadly, across the study: A total of 233 trial participants underwent TCR sequencing, of whom about 210 had received two doses of AZD1222 and some 25 had received two doses of the MenACWY control vaccine. Trial participants were enrolled into age subgroups of 18-55, 56-69 and 70-plus years, which contained 148, 28 and 57 TCR-sequenced participants, respectively.

Explained via the paper, the time point label denotes: baseline before first vaccination. In light of the paper, this sample's treatment or condition label describes: meningococcal conjugate vaccine given as trial control. Vaccinee samples came from UK trials COV001 and COV002, including a single-blind randomized controlled phase 2/3 trial of AZD1222 (ChAdOx1 nCoV-19) in healthy adults. For TCRbeta chain sequencing, PBMC samples from trial participants were taken at day 0 and at day 28 after the second dose. Results the study describes overall, beyond this receptor: Conclusions about previously exposed vaccinees were limited because only 6 or 7 AZD1222 recipients were SARS-CoV-2 seropositive at baseline. After two AZD1222 doses, spike-specific TCR breadth and depth were significantly higher than at day 0 and than in MenACWY recipients. The 56-69-year group was small, and its depth increase did not reach significance, likely because of low power. Most participants were white British and females outnumbered males, and the authors suggested that clonal diversity may have been underestimated. CD4 TCRs associated with the vaccine covered the entire spike protein, and the dominant responses were in regions 160-218 and 743-854. Reportedly, close to half of the unique spike-specific TCRs recognized epitopes lying outside the regions that are mutated in the B.1.351 and B.1.1.7 variants. No day 14 peak-response samples were available, so repertoires were characterized only after the peak T cell response.

The CDR3 regions of human TCRbeta chains were analyzed by immunosequencing. Processing in the source paper ran as follows. Repertoire TCRs were checked for matches against a reference library of SARS-CoV-2-specific TCRs that had been generated using the MIRA antigen-specificity platform. Breadth was defined as the fraction of unique TCRs that were SARS-CoV-2-associated, and depth was defined as the fraction of total T cells that were SARS-CoV-2-associated. Using the MIRA data, each spike-specific TCR was mapped to the spike region that the TCR reacts to and placed in a CD4 or CD8 class. Log10-transformed breadth and depth values were compared by one-way ANOVA with Sidak's multiple comparisons tests. TCRdb took over this immuneACCESS table, retaining in-frame rearrangements with V and J assigned. Such tables are incomplete; in checked studies, under half of the missing clones stem from an unresolved V gene, and the remainder is unexplained. The V and J calls and the clone size are those of that table, but D and trimming were determined from the DNA. In this sample the table shows 120,000 to 150,000 clones, about 92% of which occur a single time. The top ten hold more than 0.7% of the sample.

Turning to this clone: Its specific antigen is unknown. There are no base qualities to consult, and no much larger clone falls within one base.

The germline ends are 13 bases apart after V is trimmed by 2 bases and J by 6 bases. The CDR3, from cysteine to phenylalanine, totals 15 residues. The entry retains the CDR3 DNA only, 45 bases that are in frame from base 1. For CDR1 and CDR2, the germline V gene lists LGHNT and FRNRAP. The sequence was collected from an adult in good health. The V and J genes are TRBV12-5 and TRBJ2-2; the D gene cannot be named for sure. Source: peripheral blood, taken on day 0 of MenACWY control vaccination. The CDR3 amino acid sequence is: CASGLIPENSGELFF. The bases are TGTGCTAGTGGTTTGATCCCGGAAAACTCCGGGGAGCTGTTTTTT.